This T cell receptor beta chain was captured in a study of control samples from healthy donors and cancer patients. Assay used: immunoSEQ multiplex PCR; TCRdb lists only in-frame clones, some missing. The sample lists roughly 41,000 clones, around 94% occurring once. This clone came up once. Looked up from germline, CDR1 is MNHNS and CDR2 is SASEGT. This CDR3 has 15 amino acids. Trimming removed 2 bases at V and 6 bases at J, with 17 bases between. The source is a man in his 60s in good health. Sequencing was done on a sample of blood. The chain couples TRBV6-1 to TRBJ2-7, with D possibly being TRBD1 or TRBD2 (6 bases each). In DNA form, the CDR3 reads TGTGCCAGCAGTGAACAAGGGAACAGGGACTCCGAGCAGTACTTC. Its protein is CASSEQGNRDSEQYF.